This TCR beta chain was observed in a study of T cells after yellow fever vaccination. Template switching by 5'RACE produced TCR cDNA, adding a universal primer site and UMIs. TCRdb processed the 5' RACE reads anew with MiXCR; each CDR3 protein has one entry. The sample holds 200,000 to 250,000 distinct CDR3 sequences, about 7% seen once. Broader study findings: Most clones from primary vaccination resurfaced after the booster (around 95% CD4, around 90% CD8). Weaker in magnitude, the secondary response showed a faster peak on day 5 versus 15. One caveat is that FACS-sorted repertoires could contain abundant clonotypes contaminating from the bulk population.

Note on this clonotype: Its antigen is not known.

CDR1 and CDR2 (germline): DFQATT, SNEGSKA (reference sequence). The J segment lost 8 bases and the V segment lost 3 bases, leaving 12 bases of the junction unmatched. This CDR3 is 16 amino acids long. The TCR originated in a man aged 25 to 45 who received the YFV17D yellow fever vaccine. This chain links TRBV20-1 with TRBJ2-1, with TRBD2 identical over 11 bases. This material consisted of CD4+ T cells sorted from PBMCs, taken 15 days after the yellow fever booster vaccination. CDR3 sequence: CSASPTSGNIGDEQFF. CDR3 DNA: TGCAGTGCTAGCCCGACTAGCGGGAATATTGGGGATGAGCAGTTCTTC.